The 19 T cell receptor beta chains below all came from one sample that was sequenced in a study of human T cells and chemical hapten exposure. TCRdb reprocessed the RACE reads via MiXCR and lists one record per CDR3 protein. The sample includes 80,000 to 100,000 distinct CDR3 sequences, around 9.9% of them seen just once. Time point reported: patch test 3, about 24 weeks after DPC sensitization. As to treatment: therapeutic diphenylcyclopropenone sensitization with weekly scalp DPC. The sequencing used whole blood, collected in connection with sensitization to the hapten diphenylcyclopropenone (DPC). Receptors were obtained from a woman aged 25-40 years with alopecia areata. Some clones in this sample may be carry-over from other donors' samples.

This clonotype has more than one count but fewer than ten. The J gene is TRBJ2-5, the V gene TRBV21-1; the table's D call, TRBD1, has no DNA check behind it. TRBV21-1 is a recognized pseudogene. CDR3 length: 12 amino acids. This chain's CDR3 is CASSNAPETQYF. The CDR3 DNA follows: TGTGCCAGCAGCAACGCCCCGGAGACCCAGTACTTC.

The DNA for the CDR3 is TGTGCCAGCAGTTTGGCAGGGACAGACAATCAGCCCCAGCATTTT. Its translation: CASSLAGTDNQPQHF. The chain carries TRBV28 and TRBJ1-5; 7 nucleotides line up with TRBD1. With 3 bases clipped from V and 3 bases from J, the junction kept 5 bases outside the gene matches. The CDR3 runs 15 residues. The germline V gene encodes CDR1 MDHEN and CDR2 SYDVKM.

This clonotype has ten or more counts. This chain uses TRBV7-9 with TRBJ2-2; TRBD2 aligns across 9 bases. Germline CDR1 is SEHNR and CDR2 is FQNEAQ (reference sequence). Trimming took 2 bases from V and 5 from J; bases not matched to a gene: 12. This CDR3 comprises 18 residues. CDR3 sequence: CASSLSGPTREGTGELFF. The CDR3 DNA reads TGTGCCAGCAGCTTATCAGGGCCGACGCGGGAGGGGACCGGGGAGCTGTTTTTT.

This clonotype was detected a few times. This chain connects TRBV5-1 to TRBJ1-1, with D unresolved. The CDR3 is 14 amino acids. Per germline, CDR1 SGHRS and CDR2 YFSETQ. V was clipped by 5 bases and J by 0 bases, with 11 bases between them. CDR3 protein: CASRSGGMNTEAFF. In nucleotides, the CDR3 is TGCGCCAGCAGGTCGGGCGGTATGAACACTGAAGCTTTCTTT.

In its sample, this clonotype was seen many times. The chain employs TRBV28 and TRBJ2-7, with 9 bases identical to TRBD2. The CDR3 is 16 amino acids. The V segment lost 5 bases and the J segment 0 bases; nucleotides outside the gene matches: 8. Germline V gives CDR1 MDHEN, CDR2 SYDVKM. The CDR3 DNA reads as TGTGCCAGCAGTCCTGGGACTAGCTCCATCTCCTACGAGCAGTACGTC. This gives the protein CASSPGTSSISYEQYV.

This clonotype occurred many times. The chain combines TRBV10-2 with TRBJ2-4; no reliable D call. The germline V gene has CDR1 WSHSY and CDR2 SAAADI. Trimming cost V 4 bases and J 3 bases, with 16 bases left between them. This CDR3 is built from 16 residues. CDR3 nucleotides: TGCGCCAGCAGTGGGCAGACACAAGGCCTCAAAAACATTCAGTACTTC. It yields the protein CASSGQTQGLKNIQYF.

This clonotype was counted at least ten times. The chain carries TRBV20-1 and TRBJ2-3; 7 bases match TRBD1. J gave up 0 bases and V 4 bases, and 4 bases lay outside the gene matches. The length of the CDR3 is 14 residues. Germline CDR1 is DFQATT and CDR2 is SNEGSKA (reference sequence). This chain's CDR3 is CSAKGQPSTDTQYF. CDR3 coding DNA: TGCAGTGCTAAGGGACAGCCTAGCACAGATACGCAGTATTTT.

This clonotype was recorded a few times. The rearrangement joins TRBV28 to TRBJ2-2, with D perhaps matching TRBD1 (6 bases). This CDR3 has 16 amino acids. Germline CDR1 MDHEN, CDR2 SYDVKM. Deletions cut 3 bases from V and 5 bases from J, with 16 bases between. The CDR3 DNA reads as TGTGCCAGCAGTTTTTGGTTGGACAGCAGGACCGGGGAGCTGTTTTTT. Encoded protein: CASSFWLDSRTGELFF.

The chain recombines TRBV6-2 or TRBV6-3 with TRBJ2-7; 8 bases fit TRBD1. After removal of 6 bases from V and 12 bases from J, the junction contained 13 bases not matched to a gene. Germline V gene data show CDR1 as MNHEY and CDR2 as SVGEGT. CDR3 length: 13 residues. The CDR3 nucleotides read TGTGCCAGCAGGCCCACCGGACAGGGAAGTTTGTACTTC. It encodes CASRPTGQGSLYF.

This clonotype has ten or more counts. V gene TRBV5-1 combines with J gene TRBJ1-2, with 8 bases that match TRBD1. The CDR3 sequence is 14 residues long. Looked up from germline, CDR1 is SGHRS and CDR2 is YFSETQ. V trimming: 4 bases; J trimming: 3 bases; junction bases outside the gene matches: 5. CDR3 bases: TGCGCCAGCAGCCCCGTGACAGGGGACTATGGCTACACCTTC. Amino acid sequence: CASSPVTGDYGYTF.

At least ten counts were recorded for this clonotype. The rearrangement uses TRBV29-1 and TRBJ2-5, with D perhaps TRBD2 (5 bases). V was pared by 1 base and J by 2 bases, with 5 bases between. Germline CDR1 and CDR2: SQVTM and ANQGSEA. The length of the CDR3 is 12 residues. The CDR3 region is CSVEGRQETQYF. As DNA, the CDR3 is TGCAGCGTTGAAGGGAGGCAAGAGACCCAGTACTTC.

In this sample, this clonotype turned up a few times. Here the CDR3 DNA reads TGTGCCAGCTCACCACCGGGACTTTATGGCTACACCTTC. This gives the protein CASSPPGLYGYTF. The rearrangement joins TRBV18 to TRBJ1-2, with a weak D call TRBD1 (5 bases). Germline V gives CDR1 KGHSH, CDR2 LQKENI. V was pared by 0 bases and J by 5 bases, with 7 bases between. This CDR3 is built from 13 residues.

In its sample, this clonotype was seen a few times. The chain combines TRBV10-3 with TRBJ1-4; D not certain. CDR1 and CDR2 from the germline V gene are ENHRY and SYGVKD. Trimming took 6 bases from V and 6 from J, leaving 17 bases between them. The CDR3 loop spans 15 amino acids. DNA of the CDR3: TGTGCCATCAGCCACGGGGATTGGGGAGATGAAAAACTGTTTTTT. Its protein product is CAISHGDWGDEKLFF.

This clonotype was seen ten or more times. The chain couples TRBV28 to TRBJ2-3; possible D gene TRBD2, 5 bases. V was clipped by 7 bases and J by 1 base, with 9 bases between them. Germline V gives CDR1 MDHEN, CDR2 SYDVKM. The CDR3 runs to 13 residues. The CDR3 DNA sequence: TGTGCCAGCATGGTGCGGGGCACAGATACGCAGTATTTT. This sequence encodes CASMVRGTDTQYF.

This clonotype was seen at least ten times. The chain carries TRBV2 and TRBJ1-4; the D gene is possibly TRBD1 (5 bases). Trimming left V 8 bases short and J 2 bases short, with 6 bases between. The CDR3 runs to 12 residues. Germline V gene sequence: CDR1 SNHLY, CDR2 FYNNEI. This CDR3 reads CASRGTNEKLFF. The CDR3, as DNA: TGTGCCAGCCGGGGGACTAATGAAAAACTGTTTTTT.

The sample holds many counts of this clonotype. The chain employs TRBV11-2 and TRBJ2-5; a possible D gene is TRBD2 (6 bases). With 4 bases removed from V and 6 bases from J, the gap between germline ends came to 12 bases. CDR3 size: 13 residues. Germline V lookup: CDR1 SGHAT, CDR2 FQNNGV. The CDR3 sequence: CASSSLASQTQYF. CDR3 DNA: TGTGCCAGCAGCTCACTAGCTTCCCAGACCCAGTACTTC.

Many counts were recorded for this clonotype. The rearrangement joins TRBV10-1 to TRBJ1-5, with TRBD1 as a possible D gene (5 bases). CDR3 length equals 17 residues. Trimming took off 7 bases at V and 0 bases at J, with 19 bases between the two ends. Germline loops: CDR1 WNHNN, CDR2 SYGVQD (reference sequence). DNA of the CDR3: TGCGCCAGCACCCTCCATACAGGACAATATAGCAATCAGCCCCAGCATTTT. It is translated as CASTLHTGQYSNQPQHF.

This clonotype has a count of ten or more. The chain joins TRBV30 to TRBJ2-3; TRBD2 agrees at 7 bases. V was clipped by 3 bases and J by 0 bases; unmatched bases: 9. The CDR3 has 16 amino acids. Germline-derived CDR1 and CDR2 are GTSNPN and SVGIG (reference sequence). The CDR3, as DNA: TGTGCCTGGAGCGGATGGGGGGGTACTAGCACAGATACGCAGTATTTT. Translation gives CAWSGWGGTSTDTQYF. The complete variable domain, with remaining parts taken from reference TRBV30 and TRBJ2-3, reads SQTIHQWPATLVQPVGSPLSLECTVEGTSNPNLYWYRQAAGRGLQLLFYSVGIGQISSEVPQNLSASRPQDRQFILSSKKLLLSDSGFYLCAWSGWGGTSTDTQYFGPGTRLTVL.

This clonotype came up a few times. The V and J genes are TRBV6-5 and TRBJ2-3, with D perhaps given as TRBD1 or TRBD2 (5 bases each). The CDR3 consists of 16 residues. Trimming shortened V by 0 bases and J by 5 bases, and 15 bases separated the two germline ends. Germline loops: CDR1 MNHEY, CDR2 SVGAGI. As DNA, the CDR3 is TGTGCCAGCAGTTACTCGGGGCCGGGGTTTGGAGATACGCAGTATTTT. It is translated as CASSYSGPGFGDTQYF.